These T cell receptor beta chains were read from a single sample in a study of early T cells in non-severe SARS-CoV-2 infection. TCRdb redid the calling of the 5' RACE reads with MiXCR, one entry per CDR3 protein. The top ten hold about 8% of the sample, which has tens of thousands of distinct CDR3 sequences, 3.5% to 5% seen once. Sequenced material: whole blood. Receptors originate from an adult who was a healthcare worker with PCR-confirmed SARS-CoV-2 infection or an uninfected control (not recorded which). Each CDR3 is given with its conserved first and last residue. Each record gives: D gene, CDR3 length, clone size, J gene, V gene, CDR3 DNA, CDR3 protein. A D gene is named only where the DNA matches it firmly. A clone size is listed for some rows: how often the clone was seen (once, few, many), or a class if it is expanded.

NA 15 many TRBJ1-4 TRBV7-9 TGTGCCAGCAGCGGGGAACAGGGTCCTAATGAAAAACTGTTTTTT CASSGEQGPNEKLFF
NA 16 many TRBJ1-4 TRBV19 TGTGCCAGTACGAGGACAGTGGGCCTACGAAATGAAAAACTGTTTTTT CASTRTVGLRNEKLFF
NA 17 many TRBJ2-1 TRBV7-9 TGTGCCAGCAGCTTGACAATGGGGGGCCTGGAGGACAATGAGCAGTTCTTC CASSLTMGGLEDNEQFF
NA 14 NA TRBJ2-7 TRBV3-1 TGTGCCAGCAGCCAAGTTGTGGGATCCTACGAGCAGTACTTC CASSQVVGSYEQYF
NA 14 many TRBJ1-1 TRBV7-2 TGTGCCAGCAGCTTACTGGTATTGAACACTGAAGCTTTCTTT CASSLLVLNTEAFF
NA 15 many TRBJ2-7 TRBV28 TGTGCCAGCAGTTTTTCCAGGACCGGCCCAGACGAGCAGTACTTC CASSFSRTGPDEQYF
TRBD1 13 NA TRBJ1-5 TRBV6-2/TRBV6-3 TGTGCCAGCAGAGTGACAGGGGGACAGCCCCAGCATTTT CASRVTGGQPQHF
NA 11 many TRBJ1-3 TRBV12-3/TRBV12-4 TGTGCCAGCAGTGGGGCCGTACGGCTCCTTTTT CASSGAVRLLF
TRBD1 12 NA TRBJ1-4 TRBV29-1 TGCAGCGTCACAGGGGATAATGAAAAACTGTTTTTT CSVTGDNEKLFF
NA 13 many TRBJ2-5 TRBV6-5 TGTGCCAGCAGTTACGTCGGGGCGGAGACCCAGTACTTC CASSYVGAETQYF
NA 14 many TRBJ2-7 TRBV6-2/TRBV6-3 TGTGCCAGCAGTTACCCGGACAGTTCCTACGAGCAGTACTTC CASSYPDSSYEQYF
NA 16 many TRBJ2-1 TRBV11-3 TGTGCCAGCAGCTTATATGGGCAGATCTACAATGAAAAGCAGTTCTTC CASSLYGQIYNEKQFF
NA 15 many TRBJ2-5 TRBV4-2 TGTGCCAGCAGCCAAGGGCGGGACAGAGAAGAGACCCAGTACTTC CASSQGRDREETQYF
NA 13 NA TRBJ2-7 TRBV5-1 TGCGCCAGCAGCTTCGGGCCGAAACAAGAGCCGTACTTC CASSFGPKQEPYF
NA 15 many TRBJ2-7 TRBV5-5 TGTGCCAGCAGCTTAAAAGAACCGAGCCTTTACGAGCAGTACTTC CASSLKEPSLYEQYF
TRBD1 14 NA TRBJ2-2 TRBV10-3 TGTGCCATCGGGGACAGAGCGAACACCGGGGAGCTGTTTTTT CAIGDRANTGELFF
NA 14 many TRBJ2-5 TRBV7-8 TGTGCCATCAAGGTCCGGGACTCATGGGAGACCCAGTACTTC CAIKVRDSWETQYF
NA 13 few TRBJ1-1 TRBV24-1 TGTGCCACCAGGCCACAGGGGAACACTGAAGCTTTCTTT CATRPQGNTEAFF
NA 11 few TRBJ1-1 TRBV7-9 TGTGCCAGCAGTTCGTTGGTACTGGGTTTCTTT CASSSLVLGFF
TRBD2 17 NA TRBJ2-7 TRBV19 TGTGCCAGTAGTCCGCACAACCGGGACTATAGACCGTACGAGCAGTACTTC CASSPHNRDYRPYEQYF
NA 14 few TRBJ2-2 TRBV12-3/TRBV12-4 TGTGCCAGCAGTTTAGCCGGGACCACCGGGGAGCTGTTTTTT CASSLAGTTGELFF
NA 14 many TRBJ1-3 TRBV7-8 TGTGCCAGCAGCTTAGCACCAGCTGGAAACACCATATATTTT CASSLAPAGNTIYF
NA 16 few TRBJ1-6 TRBV13 TGTGCCAGCACCCGACGGGAGGGAAGAACTAATTCACCCCTCCACTTT CASTRREGRTNSPLHF
TRBD2 17 many TRBJ2-1 TRBV7-6 TGTGCCAGCAGCCCTAGTTTCGGAGCGGGGGGAAACAATGAGCAGTTCTTC CASSPSFGAGGNNEQFF
TRBD1 15 few TRBJ1-1 TRBV28 TGTGCCAGCAGCCCGATGGACAGGTCCGCGACAAAAGCTTTCTTT CASSPMDRSATKAFF
NA 12 many TRBJ1-5 TRBV5-6 TGTGCCAGCAGCTACCGGGGCCAGCCCCAGCATTTT CASSYRGQPQHF
NA 13 few TRBJ1-1 TRBV5-8 TGTGCCAGCAGCTTGATCGGGTACACTGAAGCTTTCTTT CASSLIGYTEAFF
TRBD1 15 medium-sized TRBJ2-4 TRBV7-2 TGTGCCAGCAGCTTAGTTAGCGGACAGGGGAAAATTCAGTACTTC CASSLVSGQGKIQYF
NA 13 many TRBJ1-4 TRBV20-1 TGCAGTGCTAGGGACAGCCAAAAAGAAAAACTGTTTTTT CSARDSQKEKLFF
TRBD2 18 NA TRBJ2-1 TRBV6-2/TRBV6-3 TGTGCCAGCAGTACTCTCTCGGGGACTAGCGGATTTTTGAATGAGCAGTTCTTC CASSTLSGTSGFLNEQFF
NA 13 many TRBJ2-3 TRBV15 TGTGCCACCAGCAGAGATCGGTATGATACGCAGTATTTT CATSRDRYDTQYF
NA 11 many TRBJ2-7 TRBV24-1 TGTGCCTCCCGGACACTATACGAGCAGTACTTC CASRTLYEQYF
NA 14 few TRBJ2-3 TRBV6-5 TGTGCCAGCACCGAGGTGGGCGGAACAGATACGCAGTATTTT CASTEVGGTDTQYF
NA 16 many TRBJ2-5 TRBV6-5 TGTGCCAGCAGTTACGAACCAGGAGCCCGTGGGGAGACCCAGTACTTC CASSYEPGARGETQYF
NA 15 many TRBJ1-2 TRBV12-3/TRBV12-4 TGTGCCAGCAGAAGTGTACGGGCCTCTAACTATGGCTACACCTTC CASRSVRASNYGYTF
NA 14 many TRBJ1-2 TRBV12-3/TRBV12-4 TGTGCCAGCAGTGGACCCCAGGCGAGGTATGGCTACACCTTC CASSGPQARYGYTF
NA 17 many TRBJ2-2 TRBV4-1 TGCGCCAGCAGCCATATCGTCCACGACCAAAGGGCCGGGGAGCTGTTTTTT CASSHIVHDQRAGELFF
NA 14 many TRBJ1-5 TRBV27 TGTGCCAGCAGTCCCCGGGGGGTTGGTCAGCCCCAGCATTTT CASSPRGVGQPQHF
TRBD1 14 NA TRBJ2-3 TRBV19 TGTGCCAGTAGGGACAGGGCCTACACAGATACGCAGTATTTT CASRDRAYTDTQYF
NA 16 many TRBJ2-1 TRBV6-2/TRBV6-3 TGTGCCAGCAGTTACTCCCTAAGGAGCTCCTACAATGAGCAGTTCTTC CASSYSLRSSYNEQFF
NA 14 NA TRBJ1-2 TRBV28 TGTGCCAGCATAAGTCCGCCGGAGGGCTATGGCTACACCTTC CASISPPEGYGYTF
NA 17 NA TRBJ1-1 TRBV6-2/TRBV6-3 TGTGCCAGCAGTTACTCGGTCAGGCAACCATTTGAACAGGAAGCTTTCTTT CASSYSVRQPFEQEAFF
TRBD1 13 many TRBJ1-1 TRBV7-2 TGTGCCAGCAGTCAGGGGGCGAGCACTGAAGCTTTCTTT CASSQGASTEAFF
NA 15 many TRBJ2-1 TRBV19 TGTGCCAGTAGTATAATGAGGGTATCCTACAATGAGCAGTTCTTC CASSIMRVSYNEQFF
TRBD1 15 many TRBJ2-3 TRBV19 TGTGCCAGTAGTAGCAGGGGGCGAAGCACAGATACGCAGTATTTT CASSSRGRSTDTQYF
NA 16 NA TRBJ2-2 TRBV5-6 TGTGCCAGCAGCTTGTTAACAGGGTGGAACACCGGGGAGCTGTTTTTT CASSLLTGWNTGELFF
NA 15 many TRBJ1-6 TRBV19 TGTGCCAGTAGTCCGAAGGGACCCGAGGATTCACCCCTCCACTTT CASSPKGPEDSPLHF
NA 14 few TRBJ2-3 TRBV7-8 TGTGCCAGCTCCCCAGCGGCTAGCACAGATACGCAGTATTTT CASSPAASTDTQYF
TRBD1 14 many TRBJ1-1 TRBV6-4 TGTGCCAGCAGTGTCGGACAGGGGAGTACTGAAGCTTTCTTT CASSVGQGSTEAFF
NA 13 many TRBJ1-5 TRBV28 TGTGCCAGCAGGCCGGGCCTCCATCAGCCCCAGCATTTT CASRPGLHQPQHF